The 29 T cell receptor beta chains below all came from one sample that was sequenced in a study of shared clonotypes between healthy human individuals. Libraries were prepared by immunoSEQ multiplex PCR; TCRdb keeps only in-frame clonotypes and omits some of them. The sample shows about 2 million clones, just under 95% of them seen only once. Positively selected for CCR7, the CD45RO-negative cells used as naive CD8 cells excluded terminally differentiated effector memory CD45RA+ cells. Sequencing used naive CD8+ T cells sorted from blood. These receptors were collected from a man aged 18 to 29 in good health.

A single count supports this clone. The chain combines TRBV2 with TRBJ2-2; D remains ambiguous. Germline CDR1 and CDR2: SNHLY and FYNNEI. Trimming stripped 4 bases from V and 6 bases from J, with 18 bases between. This CDR3 contains 16 residues. DNA of the CDR3: TGTGCCAGCAGTGTGGTCCAACAGTCCGGCCCCGGGGAGCTGTTTTTT. This encodes CASSVVQQSGPGELFF.

The rearrangement joins TRBV11-2 to TRBJ2-5; TRBD1 agrees at 7 bases. Germline lookup yields CDR1 SGHAT and CDR2 FQNNGV. This CDR3 contains 16 residues. V trimming: 6 bases; J trimming: 4 bases; junction bases outside the gene matches: 14. As DNA, the CDR3 is TGTGCCAGCAGGCCAACTAAAGGACAGGTTGGAGAGACCCAGTACTTC. Translating it yields CASRPTKGQVGETQYF.

Concerning this clone: Sequence at one end of the junction differs from germline and may be a read error. The chain couples TRBV7-7 to TRBJ2-5; D might be TRBD2 (5 bases). The CDR3 extends over 17 amino acids. Per germline, CDR1 SSHAT and CDR2 FNYEAQ (reference sequence). The CDR3 sequence is CASSLGSILDLRETQYF. In nucleotides, the CDR3 is TGTGCTAGCAGCTTAGGGTCTATACTGGACTTACGGGAGACCCAGTACTTC.

The chain carries TRBV5-8 and TRBJ1-6; no clear D. Trimming took 6 bases from V and 9 from J, leaving 16 bases between them. The CDR3 runs 14 residues. Looked up from germline, CDR1 is SGHTS and CDR2 is YDEGEE. The CDR3 nucleotides read TGTGCCAGCACGCCCCGTGGGGTGGGTTCACCCCTCCACTTT. Translated, it gives CASTPRGVGSPLHF.

The chain carries TRBV29-1 and TRBJ2-1; the D gene is possibly TRBD2 (7 bases). The V end was cut by 4 bases, the J end by 0 bases, with 19 bases between. Per germline, CDR1 SQVTM and CDR2 ANQGSEA. The CDR3 consists of 17 residues. This CDR3 reads CSVVLVAGAHSYNEQFF. For the CDR3, the DNA is TGCAGCGTTGTCTTGGTGGCGGGGGCCCACTCCTACAATGAGCAGTTCTTC.

Only one count was recorded for this clone. At the DNA level, this CDR3 is encoded by other sequences in the same sample as well. The chain carries TRBV9 and TRBJ1-2, with D maybe TRBD1 (5 bases). The CDR3 runs to 14 residues. Between the trimmed V and J ends, which lost 0 bases and 4 bases, there was a span of 10 bases. CDR1 is SGDLS, CDR2 YYNGEE, per germline. This CDR3 reads CASSVGGGTYGYTF. In DNA form, the CDR3 reads TGTGCCAGCAGCGTAGGCGGGGGTACCTATGGCTACACCTTC.

This chain uses TRBV5-1 with TRBJ2-2; 13 bases align to TRBD2. Germline CDR1 and CDR2: SGHRS and YFSETQ. The J segment lost 8 bases and the V segment lost 3 bases, leaving 7 bases of the junction unmatched. The CDR3 is 16 amino acids. CDR3 in amino acids: CASSSRLAGGSGELFF. In DNA form, the CDR3 reads TGCGCCAGCAGCTCCAGACTAGCGGGAGGTTCGGGGGAGCTGTTTTTT.

The chain employs TRBV5-4 and TRBJ2-3, with 11 bases aligning to TRBD2. The ends lost 4 bases at V and 3 bases at J; junction bases unmatched: 4. Germline-derived CDR1 and CDR2 are SGHNT and YYREEE (reference sequence). CDR3 length: 15 residues. The CDR3 loop is CASSASSGGTDTQYF. The CDR3 DNA follows: TGTGCCAGCAGCGCCTCTAGCGGGGGGACAGATACGCAGTATTTT.

V and J are TRBV28 and TRBJ1-1; no firm D call. V lost 6 bases and J 3 bases, leaving 5 bases between the germline ends. The CDR3 consists of 11 residues. Germline V CDR1 and CDR2: MDHEN, SYDVKM. CDR3 loop: CASRSDTEAFF. CDR3 nucleotide sequence: TGTGCCAGCAGGTCTGACACTGAAGCTTTCTTT.

The rearrangement uses TRBV5-4 and TRBJ2-1; D remains unclear. Germline CDR1 SGHNT, CDR2 YYREEE (reference sequence). V was pared by 2 bases and J by 5 bases, with 11 bases between. The CDR3 covers 14 residues. CDR3 region: CASSFGPIDNEQFF. The DNA of the CDR3 is TGTGCCAGCAGCTTCGGCCCAATAGACAATGAGCAGTTCTTC.

There are a few counts of this clone. Other DNA sequences within the sample encode an identical CDR3. V usage is TRBV5-1 and J usage is TRBJ1-2, with TRBD1 matching 8 bases. This CDR3 is built from 14 residues. CDR1 is SGHRS, CDR2 YFSETQ, per germline. V lost 0 bases to trimming and J lost 5 bases; unmatched junction nucleotides: 3. The DNA for the CDR3 is TGCGCCAGCAGCTTGGGACAGGGGACTTATGGCTACACCTTC. Protein sequence: CASSLGQGTYGYTF.

The rearrangement links TRBV5-1 to TRBJ2-7; 13 positions match TRBD2. The CDR3 consists of 15 residues. V shed 6 bases and J 2 bases; nucleotides not matched to a gene: 5. The V gene's germline CDR1 is SGHRS and CDR2 YFSETQ. CDR3 DNA sequence: TGCGCCAGCAACGGTGGGACTAGCGGGACCTACGAGCAGTACTTC. Translated: CASNGGTSGTYEQYF.

The V and J genes are TRBV5-6 and TRBJ2-1, with 11 nucleotides matching TRBD2. CDR1 and CDR2 from the germline V gene are SGHDT and YYEEEE. CDR3 length: 18 residues. V lost 4 bases to trimming and J lost 4 bases; unmatched junction nucleotides: 13. The CDR3: CASSPTTLTSGTYNEQFF. The CDR3 nucleotides read TGTGCCAGCAGCCCAACCACCCTGACTAGCGGGACATACAATGAGCAGTTCTTC.

With regard to this clone: This CDR3 is also generated by other DNA sequences in the sample. V usage is TRBV4-1 and J usage is TRBJ2-1, with D maybe TRBD2 (6 bases). This CDR3 is 13 amino acids long. Trimming shortened V by 1 base and J by 8 bases, and 9 bases separated the two germline ends. Germline V gene lookup returns CDR1 MGHRA and CDR2 YSYEKL. The CDR3 sequence is CASSQVGSDEQFF. CDR3 coding DNA: TGCGCCAGCAGCCAAGTCGGGAGTGATGAGCAGTTCTTC.

The genes are TRBV7-2 and TRBJ2-2; 9 bases are a match to TRBD2. The CDR3 is made up of 14 amino acids. J was trimmed by 4 bases and V by 5 bases; bases with no gene match: 2. CDR1 and CDR2 from the germline V gene are SGHTA and FQGNSA. This CDR3 reads CASSLSGSTGELFF. DNA of the CDR3: TGTGCCAGCAGCCTTAGCGGGAGCACCGGGGAGCTGTTTTTT.

CDR3 region: CASSMWIQANTGELFF. CDR3 bases: TGTGCCAGTAGTATGTGGATTCAAGCGAACACCGGGGAGCTGTTTTTT. This rearrangement joins TRBV19 to TRBJ2-2; no clear D. The germline V and J ends were trimmed by 3 bases and 0 bases, with 11 bases remaining between them. CDR3 size: 16 residues. Germline V lookup: CDR1 LNHDA, CDR2 SQIVND (reference sequence).

Turning to this clone: Distinct nucleotide sequences in the sample also encode this CDR3. The chain links TRBV10-2 to TRBJ1-3; no firm D call. V shed 3 bases and J shed 0 bases, with 9 bases lying between them. CDR1 and CDR2 (germline): WSHSY, SAAADI. The length of the CDR3 is 15 residues. The CDR3 reads CASSDGGSSGNTIYF. The CDR3 DNA reads TGCGCCAGCAGTGATGGAGGGAGCTCTGGAAACACCATATATTTT.

The chain uses TRBV5-4 and TRBJ1-2; D is ambiguous. Germline-derived CDR1 and CDR2 are SGHNT and YYREEE (reference sequence). V gave up 0 bases and J gave up 8 bases, with 8 bases separating them. The CDR3 contains 12 residues. CDR3 sequence: CASSLDSGGYTF. In DNA form, the CDR3 reads TGTGCCAGCAGCTTGGATTCGGGAGGCTACACCTTC.

The chain has TRBV7-6 and TRBJ2-5; 11 bases match TRBD2. The CDR3 consists of 15 residues. The germline V gene has CDR1 SGHVS and CDR2 FNYEAQ. Trimming at V came to 2 bases and at J to 4 bases, leaving 3 bases not matched to a gene. CDR3 sequence: CASSLSLAGGETQYF. CDR3 DNA sequence: TGTGCCAGCAGCTTATCGCTAGCGGGGGGAGAGACCCAGTACTTC.

This clone occurred once. The J gene is TRBJ1-1, the V gene TRBV6-1; the D gene is possibly TRBD1 (6 bases). CDR1 MNHNS and CDR2 SASEGT come from the germline V gene. V was shortened by 3 bases and J by 0 bases, with 20 bases between the two germline ends. This CDR3 region has 18 residues. DNA for the CDR3: TGTGCCAGCAGTGATCCTTCCTTTATAGGACAGTTGAACACTGAAGCTTTCTTT. Encoded protein: CASSDPSFIGQLNTEAFF.

This chain joins TRBV27 and TRBJ1-1; D is undetermined. V was cut by 8 bases and J by 0 bases, with 10 bases left in between. Per the germline V gene, CDR1 is MNHEY and CDR2 is SMNVEV (reference sequence). The CDR3 covers 13 residues. Here the CDR3 DNA reads TGTGCCAGCCGGCTGCATATGAACACTGAAGCTTTCTTT. Encoded protein: CASRLHMNTEAFF.

The chain couples TRBV14 to TRBJ2-1; TRBD2 is a possible D gene (6 bases). The CDR3 spans 15 residues. Germline CDR1 is SGHDN and CDR2 is FVKESK. V lost 1 base to trimming and J lost 1 base, with 8 bases between them. CDR3 region: CASSQGGNSYNEQFF. The CDR3 region has the DNA TGTGCCAGCAGCCAAGGCGGGAATTCCTACAATGAGCAGTTCTTC.

The J gene is TRBJ1-1, the V gene TRBV2; tentative D call: TRBD1 (5 bases). V was cut by 10 bases and J by 7 bases, with 22 bases left in between. The CDR3 contains 14 residues. Germline V gene data show CDR1 as SNHLY and CDR2 as FYNNEI. The CDR3 reads CATSLAGTGHEAFF. DNA of the CDR3: TGTGCCACCAGCCTTGCCGGGACCGGCCATGAAGCTTTCTTT.

This chain joins TRBV7-8 and TRBJ2-7; 9 nucleotides line up with TRBD2. V was pared by 3 bases and J by 5 bases, with 8 bases of the junction left unmatched. This CDR3 has 15 residues. Germline loops: CDR1 SGHVS, CDR2 FQNEAQ. CDR3 DNA sequence: TGTGCCAGCAGCTTTGGTTTAGCGGGAGTGCACGAGCAGTACTTC. Amino acids: CASSFGLAGVHEQYF.

The CDR3 region has the DNA TGCGCCAGCAGCTTTGGGACTAGCGACTACAATGAGCAGTTCTTC. Protein sequence: CASSFGTSDYNEQFF. The V and J genes are TRBV5-1 and TRBJ2-1, with 10 nucleotides matching TRBD2. The CDR3 length is 15 residues. Germline CDR1 and CDR2: SGHRS and YFSETQ. Germline trimming cut 2 bases from V and 3 bases from J; bases unmatched to any gene: 2.

The chain uses TRBV6-6 and TRBJ1-1, with D uncertain. V was pared by 0 bases and J by 6 bases, with 14 bases between. The germline V gene encodes CDR1 MNHNY and CDR2 SVGAGI (reference sequence). The CDR3 totals 15 residues. The CDR3 is CASSYSDYSAAEAFF. CDR3 nucleotide sequence: TGTGCCAGCAGTTACTCCGACTACTCCGCGGCTGAAGCTTTCTTT.

V usage is TRBV2 and J usage is TRBJ2-1; 7 nucleotides line up with TRBD1. CDR3 length: 12 amino acids. Per the germline V gene, CDR1 is SNHLY and CDR2 is FYNNEI. The junction had 6 bases not matched to a gene; V was cut back by 8 bases and J by 8 bases. CDR3 in DNA: TGTGCCAGCGCTGACAGGGCCGATGAGCAGTTCTTC. Amino acid sequence: CASADRADEQFF.

Regarding this clone: The same CDR3 is also encoded by other DNA sequences in this sample. The chain combines TRBV5-4 with TRBJ1-3; tentative D call: TRBD1 (6 bases). V lost 2 bases, J lost 2 bases, and 8 bases lay in between. This CDR3 has 14 amino acids. In germline, CDR1 is SGHNT, CDR2 YYREEE (reference sequence). The CDR3 protein is CASSLQGAGNTIYF. The DNA for the CDR3 is TGTGCCAGCAGCTTACAGGGTGCTGGAAACACCATATATTTT.

The gene calls are TRBV19 and TRBJ1-2; no clear D gene. The CDR3 runs to 14 residues. Germline CDR1 and CDR2: LNHDA and SQIVND (reference sequence). V shed 7 bases and J shed 4 bases, with 16 bases lying between them. The CDR3 sequence is CASTHLAQSYGYTF. The CDR3 nucleotides read TGTGCCAGTACCCACCTCGCACAGAGCTATGGCTACACCTTC.